The 23 T cell receptor beta chains presented below share a single source sample, sequenced in a study of human T cells and chemical hapten exposure. Individual cDNA molecules each carried unique molecular identifiers attached by the library. TCRdb processed the reads anew with MiXCR; each CDR3 protein has one entry. The top ten clones hold around 1.4% of a sample with about 120,000 distinct CDR3 sequences, approximately 9% of them seen once. Total RNA came from unfractionated whole blood. The sequenced material came from whole blood. The receptors shown here come from a human donor in good health. Some clones in this sample may be carry-over from other donors' samples.

This clonotype was found a few times. The chain has TRBV5-1 and TRBJ2-5; the match to TRBD1 covers 7 bases. The CDR3 loop spans 13 amino acids. With V trimmed by 6 bases and J by 2 bases, 4 bases remained unmatched. The germline V gene encodes CDR1 SGHRS and CDR2 YFSETQ. The CDR3 bases are TGCGCCAGCATGGGACAGCCACAAGAGACCCAGTACTTC. This sequence encodes CASMGQPQETQYF.

Note on this clonotype: This may arise from a read error, as a much more abundant clone is one base away. The chain joins TRBV19 to TRBJ2-3; D uncertain. The CDR3 runs 15 residues. Germline CDR1 reads LNHDA; CDR2 reads SQIVND (reference sequence). The CDR3 nucleotides are TGTGCCAATAGTATCGAGACGTATACGGGAGATACGCAGTATTTT. Protein sequence: CANSIETYTGDTQYF.

This clonotype was found many times. The rearrangement uses TRBV7-2 and TRBJ1-2; D gene unclear. V shed 1 base and J shed 4 bases, with 4 bases lying between them. The CDR3 consists of 12 residues. CDR1 and CDR2 from the germline V gene are SGHTA and FQGNSA. The CDR3 sequence is CASSLEGYGYTF. In DNA, the CDR3 is TGTGCCAGCAGCTTAGAAGGCTATGGCTACACCTTC.

The genes are TRBV10-3 and TRBJ1-2; tentative D call: TRBD1 (5 bases). Germline CDR1 is ENHRY and CDR2 is SYGVKD. V was pared by 10 bases and J by 4 bases, with 13 bases between. The CDR3 contains 12 residues. CDR3: CATQGWPYGYTF. CDR3 bases: TGTGCCACCCAGGGTTGGCCCTATGGCTACACCTTC.

This clonotype occurred a few times. This chain connects TRBV29-1 to TRBJ1-6, with 8 nucleotides matching TRBD1. Germline values: CDR1 SQVTM, CDR2 ANQGSEA. The CDR3 contains 14 residues. V shed 5 bases and J 5 bases; nucleotides not matched to a gene: 5. CDR3: CSVRDRTDNSPLHF. CDR3 nucleotide sequence: TGCAGCGTTCGGGACAGGACCGATAATTCACCCCTCCACTTT.

This clonotype showed up many times. V gene TRBV2 combines with J gene TRBJ1-4; TRBD1 matches 8 bases. The CDR3 has 13 amino acids. V lost 7 bases and J lost 8; bases outside the gene matches: 6. The germline gives CDR1 SNHLY, CDR2 FYNNEI. DNA of the CDR3: TGTGCCAGCATAACAGGGGGAGAGGAAAAACTGTTTTTT. It yields the protein CASITGGEEKLFF.

This clonotype was seen only a few times. The J gene is TRBJ2-3, the V gene TRBV5-1; D may be TRBD1 or TRBD2 (5 bases each). Per the germline V gene, CDR1 is SGHRS and CDR2 is YFSETQ. V was clipped by 0 bases and J by 4 bases, with 9 bases between them. CDR3 length equals 14 residues. DNA for the CDR3: TGCGCCAGCAGCTTGGAGGGACGGGCAGATACGCAGTATTTT. It specifies CASSLEGRADTQYF. The full variable domain, rest sourced from reference TRBV5-1 and TRBJ2-3, is KAGVTQTPRYLIKTRGQQVTLSCSPISGHRSVSWYQQTPGQGLQFLFEYFSETQRNKGNFPGRFSGRQFSNSRSEMNVSTLELGDSALYLCASSLEGRADTQYFGPGTRLTVL.

This clonotype was picked up a small number of times. The CDR3 DNA reads as TGCAGTGCTAGTTTACAGGGGGCGACTGGCTACACCTTC. This encodes CSASLQGATGYTF. The chain is built from TRBV20-1 and TRBJ1-2; 9 bases match TRBD1. CDR3 length: 13 residues. Trimming at V came to 3 bases and at J to 7 bases, leaving 6 bases not matched to a gene. Germline V CDR1 and CDR2: DFQATT, SNEGSKA (reference sequence).

In its sample, this clonotype was seen many times. This chain uses TRBV20-1 with TRBJ2-7, with 10 bases lining up with TRBD2. The germline gives CDR1 DFQATT, CDR2 SNEGSKA (reference sequence). This CDR3 spans 13 amino acids. V lost 6 bases and J lost 2; bases outside the gene matches: 4. The CDR3 reads CSAQAGGPYEQYF. In DNA form, the CDR3 reads TGCAGTGCACAAGCGGGAGGGCCCTACGAGCAGTACTTC.

This clonotype was seen only a few times. The chain carries TRBV5-1 and TRBJ2-7; tentative D call: TRBD1 (6 bases). CDR1 and CDR2 from the germline V gene are SGHRS and YFSETQ. V was cut by 1 base and J by 2 bases, with 10 bases left in between. This CDR3 contains 14 residues. This CDR3 reads CASSLQDSPYEQYF. The CDR3 DNA sequence: TGCGCCAGCAGCTTGCAGGACAGTCCCTACGAGCAGTACTTC. The variable domain in full, with the rest retrieved from reference TRBV5-1 and TRBJ2-7, is KAGVTQTPRYLIKTRGQQVTLSCSPISGHRSVSWYQQTPGQGLQFLFEYFSETQRNKGNFPGRFSGRQFSNSRSEMNVSTLELGDSALYLCASSLQDSPYEQYFGPGTRLTVT.

This clonotype was seen many times. The J gene is TRBJ2-1, the V gene TRBV20-1; 11 bases are shared with TRBD2. Germline loops: CDR1 DFQATT, CDR2 SNEGSKA (reference sequence). This CDR3 contains 13 residues. With V trimmed by 4 bases and J by 7 bases, 3 bases remained unmatched. The CDR3 is CSAKGLAENEQFF. DNA for the CDR3: TGCAGTGCTAAGGGACTAGCGGAAAATGAGCAGTTCTTC.

A few counts support this clonotype. This chain joins TRBV4-2 and TRBJ2-3, with a tentative D call TRBD2 (5 bases). This CDR3 region has 14 residues. The ends were cut back, 0 bases at V and 5 bases at J, with 9 bases in the middle. Germline V CDR1 and CDR2: LGHNA, YNFKEQ. The CDR3 nucleotides are TGTGCCAGCAGCCAAGATAGGACTGGAGATACGCAGTATTTT. Its translation is CASSQDRTGDTQYF.

This clonotype was observed a few times. The chain is built from TRBV7-7 and TRBJ2-1; TRBD2 matches at 9 bases. V lost 1 base to trimming and J lost 4 bases; unmatched junction nucleotides: 14. CDR1 is SSHAT, CDR2 FNYEAQ, per germline (reference sequence). This CDR3 has 19 residues. CDR3 coding DNA: TGTGCCAGCAGCTTAGGAGTCTCTAAGCGGGGGGCCGCATACAATGAGCAGTTCTTC. This codes for CASSLGVSKRGAAYNEQFF.

This clonotype was seen only a few times. CDR3 sequence: CASSRYPTDTQYF. In DNA form, the CDR3 reads TGTGCCAGCAGCCGATACCCTACAGATACGCAGTATTTT. The chain has TRBV6-5 and TRBJ2-3; the D is unclear. Per germline, CDR1 MNHEY and CDR2 SVGAGI. CDR3 size: 13 residues. The V end lost 6 bases, the J end lost 3 bases, and 10 bases lay between the germline ends.

This clonotype was recorded a few times. The rearrangement uses TRBV12-5 and TRBJ2-3; D possibly corresponds to TRBD1 (5 bases). Germline V gene data show CDR1 as LGHNT and CDR2 as FRNRAP. Trimming took 2 bases from V and 6 from J, leaving 12 bases between them. The CDR3 loop spans 14 amino acids. This CDR3 reads CASGLQGEEDTQYF. CDR3 bases: TGTGCTAGTGGTTTGCAGGGCGAAGAGGATACGCAGTATTTT.

The chain recombines TRBV12-5 with TRBJ1-5, with D unclear. This CDR3 is 16 amino acids long. Trimming pared 0 bases from V and 4 bases from J, leaving 13 bases between. From germline, CDR1 is LGHNT and CDR2 FRNRAP. The CDR3 DNA sequence: TGTGCTAGTGGTTTGGTTGCAGGTGATTATAATCAGCCCCAGCATTTT. Translation gives CASGLVAGDYNQPQHF.

This clonotype was recorded at least ten times. Here the CDR3 reads CASSVINTGELFF. CDR3 bases: TGTGCCAGCAGCGTCATTAACACCGGGGAGCTGTTTTTT. V gene TRBV14 combines with J gene TRBJ2-2; D is uncertain. The CDR3 extends over 13 amino acids. Trimming took 5 bases from V and 2 from J, leaving 6 bases between them. The germline V gene encodes CDR1 SGHDN and CDR2 FVKESK.

This clonotype has a handful of counts. The chain combines TRBV7-9 with TRBJ2-6, with TRBD1 matching 7 bases. The germline V gene has CDR1 SEHNR and CDR2 FQNEAQ (reference sequence). The V segment lost 2 bases and the J segment 2 bases; nucleotides outside the gene matches: 3. This CDR3 region has 16 residues. In DNA, the CDR3 is TGTGCCAGCAGCTTACTCGGGACAGCTGGGGCCAACGTCCTGACTTTC. Residues: CASSLLGTAGANVLTF.

The chain recombines TRBV29-1 with TRBJ1-5; TRBD1 matches 8 bases. Germline V gene data show CDR1 as SQVTM and CDR2 as ANQGSEA. V lost 5 bases to trimming and J lost 2 bases; unmatched junction nucleotides: 2. CDR3 length: 13 amino acids. The CDR3 bases are TGCAGCGTTCAGGGGGCAGGCAATCAGCCCCAGCATTTT. Its translation is CSVQGAGNQPQHF.

The sample holds a few counts of this clonotype. The CDR3 is CASRSPRDRVNEQFF. The CDR3 DNA reads TGTGCCAGCAGATCCCCCCGAGACAGGGTAAATGAGCAGTTCTTC. V is TRBV6-5 and J is TRBJ2-1, with TRBD1 identical over 7 bases. Looked up from germline, CDR1 is MNHEY and CDR2 is SVGAGI. This CDR3 has 15 residues. J lost 7 bases, V lost 6 bases, and 12 bases had no gene match.

This clonotype has just a few counts. V is TRBV9 and J is TRBJ2-2, with 9 bases fitting TRBD2. V trimming: 4 bases; J trimming: 6 bases; junction bases outside the gene matches: 7. CDR3 length equals 15 residues. Germline V CDR1 and CDR2: SGDLS, YYNGEE. The CDR3 DNA is TGTGCCAGCAGCTTTAGCGGGGGTGGTGCCGGGGAGCTGTTTTTT. Translating gives CASSFSGGGAGELFF. Using reference TRBV9 and TRBJ2-2 for the parts outside the CDR3, the full variable domain is DSGVTQTPKHLITATGQRVTLRCSPRSGDLSVYWYQQSLDQGLQFLIQYYNGEERAKGNILERFSAQQFPDLHSELNLSSLELGDSALYFCASSFSGGGAGELFFGEGSRLTVL.

Ten or more counts support this clonotype. The V gene is TRBV20-1, the J gene TRBJ2-7, with 8 bases matching TRBD2. In germline, CDR1 is DFQATT, CDR2 SNEGSKA (reference sequence). Germline trimming cut 3 bases from V and 5 bases from J; bases unmatched to any gene: 9. This CDR3 comprises 14 residues. Here the CDR3 reads CSARSGTREDEQYF. The DNA for the CDR3 is TGCAGTGCTAGGTCGGGGACTAGGGAGGACGAGCAGTACTTC.

This clonotype was recorded many times. The chain combines TRBV12-3 or TRBV12-4 with TRBJ2-2; D gene uncertain. The CDR3 loop spans 14 amino acids. V lost 1 base, J lost 1 base, and 4 bases lay in between. The CDR3 sequence is CASSLGVNTGELFF. The CDR3 bases are TGTGCCAGCAGTTTAGGGGTGAACACCGGGGAGCTGTTTTTT.